This TCR beta chain was observed in a study of response to subunit inactivated influenza vaccine. Study-level points and caveats: The authors suggested that few new T cells are recruited per seasonal influenza vaccination.

This clonotype turned up a few times. Its specificity is not known. With 7 bases removed from V and 0 bases from J, the gap between germline ends came to 10 bases. This CDR3 is built from 13 residues. TCRdb re-called the RT-PCR reads with MiXCR, one entry per CDR3 protein. Here the sample spans more than 250,000 distinct CDR3 sequences, 21% being singletons. V usage is TRBV12-3 or TRBV12-4 and J usage is TRBJ2-7; maybe TRBD1 (6 bases). Sequencing used PBMCs from blood, obtained less than 22 months after vaccination. This TCR derives from a man aged 45 to 75 who received an inactivated influenza vaccine. The CDR3 DNA sequence: TGTGCCAGCACCCGGGACATCTCCTACGAGCAGTACTTC. Translating it yields CASTRDISYEQYF.